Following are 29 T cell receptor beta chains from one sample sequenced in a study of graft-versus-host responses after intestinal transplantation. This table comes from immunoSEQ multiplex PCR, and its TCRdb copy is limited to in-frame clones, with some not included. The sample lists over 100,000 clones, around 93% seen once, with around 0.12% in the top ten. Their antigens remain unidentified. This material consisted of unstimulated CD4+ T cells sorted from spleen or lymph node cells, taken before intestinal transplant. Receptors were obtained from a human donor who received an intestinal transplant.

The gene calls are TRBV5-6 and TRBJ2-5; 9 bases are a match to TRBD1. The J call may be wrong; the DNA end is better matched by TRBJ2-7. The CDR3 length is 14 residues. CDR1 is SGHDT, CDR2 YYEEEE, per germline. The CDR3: CASSLDRGLGEQYF. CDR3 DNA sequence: TGTGCCAGCAGCTTGGACAGGGGGCTTGGCGAGCAGTACTTC.

The CDR3 region is CASSFPGGNEQYF. The DNA for the CDR3 is TGTGCCAGCAGTTTTCCGGGAGGGAACGAGCAGTACTTC. V usage is TRBV25-1 and J usage is TRBJ2-7, with 8 bases that match TRBD2. The CDR3 covers 13 residues. The junction had 5 bases not matched to a gene; V was cut back by 5 bases and J by 5 bases. Germline V gives CDR1 MGHDK, CDR2 SYGVNS.

CDR3 nucleotide sequence: TGTGCCAGCAGCTCCATACAACTAGCCAATGAGCAGTTCTTC. This gives the protein CASSSIQLANEQFF. The rearrangement uses TRBV7-8 and TRBJ2-1; D possibly corresponds to TRBD2 (6 bases). CDR3 size: 14 residues. In germline, CDR1 is SGHVS, CDR2 FQNEAQ. Deletions cut 4 bases from V and 6 bases from J, with 13 bases between.

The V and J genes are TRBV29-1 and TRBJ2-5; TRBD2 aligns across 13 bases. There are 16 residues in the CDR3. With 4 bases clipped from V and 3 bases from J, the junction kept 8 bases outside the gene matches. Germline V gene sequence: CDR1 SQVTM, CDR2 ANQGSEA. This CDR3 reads CSVVLRTSGREETQYF. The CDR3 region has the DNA TGCAGCGTTGTGTTGCGGACTAGCGGGAGAGAAGAGACCCAGTACTTC.

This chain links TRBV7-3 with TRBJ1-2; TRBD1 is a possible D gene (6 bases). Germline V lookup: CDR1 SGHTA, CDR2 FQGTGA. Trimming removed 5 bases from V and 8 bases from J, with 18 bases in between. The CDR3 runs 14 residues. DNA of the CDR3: TGTGCCAGCAGCCCCAGTGGGGGGGCGGAAGGCTACACCTTC. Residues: CASSPSGGAEGYTF.

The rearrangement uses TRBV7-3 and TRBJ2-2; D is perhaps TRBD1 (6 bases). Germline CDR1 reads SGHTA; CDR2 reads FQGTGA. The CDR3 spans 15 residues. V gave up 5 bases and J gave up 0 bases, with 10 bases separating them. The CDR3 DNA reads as TGTGCCAGCAGCCCCAGGGGAACGAACACCGGGGAGCTGTTTTTT. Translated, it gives CASSPRGTNTGELFF.

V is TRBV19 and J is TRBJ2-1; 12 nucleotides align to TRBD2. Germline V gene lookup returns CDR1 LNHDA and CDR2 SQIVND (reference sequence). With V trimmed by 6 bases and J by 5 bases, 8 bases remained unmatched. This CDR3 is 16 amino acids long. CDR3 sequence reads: CASSPAGLAGNNEQFF. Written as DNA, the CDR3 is TGTGCCAGTAGCCCGGCTGGACTAGCGGGAAACAATGAGCAGTTCTTC.

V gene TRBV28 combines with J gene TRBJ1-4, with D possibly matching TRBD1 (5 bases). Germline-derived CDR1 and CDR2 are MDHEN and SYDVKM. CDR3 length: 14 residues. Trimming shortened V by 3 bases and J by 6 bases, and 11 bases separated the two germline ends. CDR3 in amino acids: CASSFPGTHEKLFF. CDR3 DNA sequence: TGTGCCAGCAGTTTTCCCGGGACCCATGAAAAACTGTTTTTT.

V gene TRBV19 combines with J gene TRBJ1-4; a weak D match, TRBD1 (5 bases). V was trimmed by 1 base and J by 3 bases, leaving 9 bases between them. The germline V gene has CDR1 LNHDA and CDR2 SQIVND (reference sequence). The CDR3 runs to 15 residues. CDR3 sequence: CASSIAGGANEKLFF. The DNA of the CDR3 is TGTGCCAGTAGTATAGCGGGGGGAGCTAATGAAAAACTGTTTTTT. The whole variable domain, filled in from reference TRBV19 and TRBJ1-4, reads DGGITQSPKYLFRKEGQNVTLSCEQNLNHDAMYWYRQDPGQGLRLIYYSQIVNDFQKGDIAEGYSVSREKKESFPLTVTSAQKNPTAFYLCASSIAGGANEKLFFGSGTQLSVL.

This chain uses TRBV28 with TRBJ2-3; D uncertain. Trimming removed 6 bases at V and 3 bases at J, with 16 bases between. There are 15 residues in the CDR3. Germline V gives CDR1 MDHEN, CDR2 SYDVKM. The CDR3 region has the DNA TGTGCCAGCAGCCTGGCAAGGAGAGGAACAGATACGCAGTATTTT. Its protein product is CASSLARRGTDTQYF.

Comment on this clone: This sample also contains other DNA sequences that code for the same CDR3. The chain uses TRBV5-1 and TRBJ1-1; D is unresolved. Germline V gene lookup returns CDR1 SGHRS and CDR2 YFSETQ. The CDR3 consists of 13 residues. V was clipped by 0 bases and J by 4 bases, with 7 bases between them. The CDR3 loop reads CASSLEGGTEAFF. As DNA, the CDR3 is TGCGCCAGCAGCTTGGAGGGAGGCACTGAAGCTTTCTTT. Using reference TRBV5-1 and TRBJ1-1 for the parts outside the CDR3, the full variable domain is KAGVTQTPRYLIKTRGQQVTLSCSPISGHRSVSWYQQTPGQGLQFLFEYFSETQRNKGNFPGRFSGRQFSNSRSEMNVSTLELGDSALYLCASSLEGGTEAFFGQGTRLTVV.

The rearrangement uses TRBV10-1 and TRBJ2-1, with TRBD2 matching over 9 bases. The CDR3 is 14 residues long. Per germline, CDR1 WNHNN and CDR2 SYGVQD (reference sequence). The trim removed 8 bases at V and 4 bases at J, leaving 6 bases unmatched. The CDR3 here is CASGLAGAYNEQFF. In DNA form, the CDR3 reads TGCGCCAGCGGCTTAGCGGGGGCTTACAATGAGCAGTTCTTC.

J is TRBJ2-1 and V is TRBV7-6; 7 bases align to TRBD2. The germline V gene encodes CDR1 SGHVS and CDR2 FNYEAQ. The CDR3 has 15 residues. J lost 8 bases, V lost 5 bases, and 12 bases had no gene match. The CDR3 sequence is CASSPGLVRVHEQFF. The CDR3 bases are TGTGCCAGCAGCCCAGGACTAGTCCGAGTACATGAGCAGTTCTTC. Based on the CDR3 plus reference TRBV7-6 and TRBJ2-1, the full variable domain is GAGVSQSPRYKVTKRGQDVALRCDPISGHVSLYWYRQALGQGPEFLTYFNYEAQQDKSGLPNDRFSAERPEGSISTLTIQRTEQRDSAMYRCASSPGLVRVHEQFFGPGTRLTVL.

CDR3 bases: TGTGCCAGCAGCATTCTATCCGGGACATACCAAGAGACCCAGTACTTC. It encodes CASSILSGTYQETQYF. This chain joins TRBV9 and TRBJ2-5; D perhaps matches TRBD1 (6 bases). V lost 4 bases, J lost 0 bases, and 16 bases lay in between. Germline V gives CDR1 SGDLS, CDR2 YYNGEE. This CDR3 has 16 amino acids.

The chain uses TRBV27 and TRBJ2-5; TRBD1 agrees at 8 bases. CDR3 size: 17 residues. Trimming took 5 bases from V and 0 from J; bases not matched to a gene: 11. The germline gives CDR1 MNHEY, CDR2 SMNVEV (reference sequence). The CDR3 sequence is CASSPLETDRDQETQYF. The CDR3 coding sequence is TGTGCCAGCAGTCCCTTAGAAACGGACAGGGACCAAGAGACCCAGTACTTC.

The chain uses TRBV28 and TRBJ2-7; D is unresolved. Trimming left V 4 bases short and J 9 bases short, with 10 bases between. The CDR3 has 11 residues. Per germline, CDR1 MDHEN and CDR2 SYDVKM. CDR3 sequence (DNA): TGTGCCAGCAGTTCCCTCCTAGTGCAGTACTTC. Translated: CASSSLLVQYF.

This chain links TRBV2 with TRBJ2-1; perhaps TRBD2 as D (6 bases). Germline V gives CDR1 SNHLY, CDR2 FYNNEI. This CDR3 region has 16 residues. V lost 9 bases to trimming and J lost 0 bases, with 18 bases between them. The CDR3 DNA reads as TGTGCCAGGGGGGGATTAGCGCCAAGCTCCTACAATGAGCAGTTCTTC. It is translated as CARGGLAPSSYNEQFF.

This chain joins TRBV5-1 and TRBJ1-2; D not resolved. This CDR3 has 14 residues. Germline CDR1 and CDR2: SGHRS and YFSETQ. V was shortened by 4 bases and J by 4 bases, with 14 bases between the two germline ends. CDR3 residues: CASSLSTGSYGYTF. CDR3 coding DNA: TGCGCCAGCAGCCTCTCGACTGGCTCCTATGGCTACACCTTC. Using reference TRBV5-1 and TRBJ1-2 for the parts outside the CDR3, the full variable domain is KAGVTQTPRYLIKTRGQQVTLSCSPISGHRSVSWYQQTPGQGLQFLFEYFSETQRNKGNFPGRFSGRQFSNSRSEMNVSTLELGDSALYLCASSLSTGSYGYTFGSGTRLTVV.

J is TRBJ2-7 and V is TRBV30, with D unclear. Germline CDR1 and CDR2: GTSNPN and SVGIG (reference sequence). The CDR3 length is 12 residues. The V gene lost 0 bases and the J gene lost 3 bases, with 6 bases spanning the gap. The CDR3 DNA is TGTGCCTGGAGTGTACGTCACTACGAGCAGTACTTC. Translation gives CAWSVRHYEQYF.

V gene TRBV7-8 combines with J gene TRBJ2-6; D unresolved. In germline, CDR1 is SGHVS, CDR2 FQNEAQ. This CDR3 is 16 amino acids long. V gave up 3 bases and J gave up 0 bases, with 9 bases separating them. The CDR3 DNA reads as TGTGCCAGCAGCTTTGGGCGGCCCTCTGGGGCCAACGTCCTGACTTTC. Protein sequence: CASSFGRPSGANVLTF.

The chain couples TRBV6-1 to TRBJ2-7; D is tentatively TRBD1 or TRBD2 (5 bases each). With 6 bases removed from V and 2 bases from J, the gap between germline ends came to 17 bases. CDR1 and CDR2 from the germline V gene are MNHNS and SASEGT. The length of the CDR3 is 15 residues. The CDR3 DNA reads TGTGCCAGCAGAGCCGGGACCCACAGGACCTACGAGCAGTACTTC. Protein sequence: CASRAGTHRTYEQYF.

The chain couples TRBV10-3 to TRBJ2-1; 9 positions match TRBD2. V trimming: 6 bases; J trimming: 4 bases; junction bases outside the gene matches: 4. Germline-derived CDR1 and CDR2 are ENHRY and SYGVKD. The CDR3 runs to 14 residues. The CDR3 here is CAIRLLAGYNEQFF. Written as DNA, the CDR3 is TGTGCCATCAGATTACTAGCGGGTTACAATGAGCAGTTCTTC.

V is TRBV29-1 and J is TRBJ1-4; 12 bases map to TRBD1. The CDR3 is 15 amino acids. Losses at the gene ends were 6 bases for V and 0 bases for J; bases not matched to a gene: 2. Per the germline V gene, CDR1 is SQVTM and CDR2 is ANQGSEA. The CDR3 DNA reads TGCAGCGTCCGGGACAGGGGGCCAACTAATGAAAAACTGTTTTTT. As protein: CSVRDRGPTNEKLFF.

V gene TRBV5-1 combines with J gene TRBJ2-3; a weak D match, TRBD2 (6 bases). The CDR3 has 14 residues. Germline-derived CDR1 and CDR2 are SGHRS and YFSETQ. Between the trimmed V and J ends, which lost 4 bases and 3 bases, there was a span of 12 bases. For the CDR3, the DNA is TGCGCCAGCAGCCCGAGACTAGTGACAGATACGCAGTATTTT. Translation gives CASSPRLVTDTQYF.

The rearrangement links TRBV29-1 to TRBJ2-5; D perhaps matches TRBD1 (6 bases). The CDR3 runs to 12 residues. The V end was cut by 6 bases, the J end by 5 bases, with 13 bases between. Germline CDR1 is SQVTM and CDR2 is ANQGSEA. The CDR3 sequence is CSVAGAGETQYF. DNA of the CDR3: TGCAGCGTGGCAGGGGCAGGGGAGACCCAGTACTTC.

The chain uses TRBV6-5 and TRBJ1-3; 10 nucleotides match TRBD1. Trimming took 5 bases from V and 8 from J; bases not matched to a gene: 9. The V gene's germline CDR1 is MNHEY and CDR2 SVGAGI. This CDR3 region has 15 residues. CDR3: CASSGDRGRTDTIYF. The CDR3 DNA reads TGTGCCAGCAGTGGCGACAGGGGGCGAACGGACACCATATATTTT.

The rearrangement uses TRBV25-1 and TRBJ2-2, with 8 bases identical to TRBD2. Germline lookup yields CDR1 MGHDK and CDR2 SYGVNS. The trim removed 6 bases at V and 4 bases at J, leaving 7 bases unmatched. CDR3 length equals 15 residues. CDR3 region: CASSFTSGGTGELFF. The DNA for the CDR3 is TGTGCCAGCAGCTTCACTAGCGGCGGCACCGGGGAGCTGTTTTTT. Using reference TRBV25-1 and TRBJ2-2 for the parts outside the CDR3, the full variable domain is EADIYQTPRYLVIGTGKKITLECSQTMGHDKMYWYQQDPGMELHLIHYSYGVNSTEKGDLSSESTVSRIRTEHFPLTLESARPSHTSQYLCASSFTSGGTGELFFGEGSRLTVL.

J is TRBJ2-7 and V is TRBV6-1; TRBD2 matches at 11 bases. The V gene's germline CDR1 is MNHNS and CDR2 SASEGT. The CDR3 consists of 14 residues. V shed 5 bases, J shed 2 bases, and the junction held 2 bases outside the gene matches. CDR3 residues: CASSLAGGPYEQYF. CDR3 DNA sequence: TGTGCCAGCAGTTTAGCGGGAGGGCCCTACGAGCAGTACTTC.

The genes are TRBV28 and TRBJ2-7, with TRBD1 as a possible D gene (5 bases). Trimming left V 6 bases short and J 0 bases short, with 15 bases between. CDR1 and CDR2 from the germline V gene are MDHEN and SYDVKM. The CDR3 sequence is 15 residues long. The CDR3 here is CASRRDSLHSYEQYF. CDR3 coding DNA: TGTGCCAGCAGGCGAGACAGTTTACACTCCTACGAGCAGTACTTC.